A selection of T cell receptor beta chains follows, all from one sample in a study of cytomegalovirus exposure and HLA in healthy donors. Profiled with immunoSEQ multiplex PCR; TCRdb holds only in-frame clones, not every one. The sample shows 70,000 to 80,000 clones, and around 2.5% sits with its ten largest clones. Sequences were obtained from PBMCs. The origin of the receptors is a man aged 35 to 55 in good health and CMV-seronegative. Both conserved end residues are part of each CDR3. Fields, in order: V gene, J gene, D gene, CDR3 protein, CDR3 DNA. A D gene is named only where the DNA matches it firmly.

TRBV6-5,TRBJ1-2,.,CASRGRRGNGYTF,TGTGCCTCCCGGGGGAGAAGGGGCAATGGCTACACCTTC
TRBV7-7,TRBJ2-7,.,CASSLGGDGVYEQYF,TGTGCTAGCAGCTTAGGGGGAGACGGTGTCTACGAGCAGTACTTC
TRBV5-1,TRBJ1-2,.,CASSVSGYGYTF,TGCGCCAGCAGCGTTTCAGGCTATGGCTACACCTTC
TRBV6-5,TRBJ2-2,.,CASSPGYTNTGELFF,TGTGCCAGCAGCCCGGGTTACACGAACACCGGGGAGCTGTTTTTT
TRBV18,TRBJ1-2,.,CASSQVRDTSYYGYTF,TGTGCCAGCTCGCAGGTCCGGGACACGAGTTACTATGGCTACACCTTC
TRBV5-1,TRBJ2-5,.,CASSLALEPVETQYF,TGCGCCAGCAGCTTGGCTCTAGAGCCGGTGGAGACCCAGTACTTC
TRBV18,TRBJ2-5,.,CASSPSTNQETQYF,TGTGCCAGCTCACCTAGTACGAACCAAGAGACCCAGTACTTC
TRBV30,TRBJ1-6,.,CAWSLGASYNSPLHF,TGTGCCTGGAGTTTAGGGGCCTCCTATAATTCACCCCTCCACTTT
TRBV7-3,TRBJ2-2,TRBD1,CASSLDRAATGELFF,TGTGCCAGCAGCTTAGACAGGGCCGCCACCGGGGAGCTGTTTTTT
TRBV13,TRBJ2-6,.,CASSPQGSGANVLTF,TGTGCCAGCAGCCCACAGGGTTCTGGGGCCAACGTCCTGACTTTC
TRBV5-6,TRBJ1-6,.,CASSLQAGINNSPLHF,TGTGCCAGCAGCTTGCAGGCAGGGATCAATAATTCACCCCTCCACTTT
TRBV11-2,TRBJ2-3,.,CASSLGGLSTDTQYF,TGTGCCAGCAGCTTAGGAGGACTGAGCACAGATACGCAGTATTTT
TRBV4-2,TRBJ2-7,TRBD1,CASSQEGQGAAYEQYF,TGTGCCAGCAGCCAAGAGGGTCAGGGGGCGGCCTACGAGCAGTACTTC
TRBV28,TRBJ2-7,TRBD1,CASLGQGYYEQYF,TGTGCCAGCCTAGGACAGGGGTACTACGAGCAGTACTTC
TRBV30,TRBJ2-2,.,CAWSPDTGELFF,TGTGCCTGGAGTCCTGACACCGGGGAGCTGTTTTTT
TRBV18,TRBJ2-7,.,CASSLRKNYEQYF,TGTGCCAGCTCACTGAGGAAAAACTACGAGCAGTACTTC
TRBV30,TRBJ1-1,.,CAWSRGLNTEAFF,TGTGCCTGGAGTCGAGGGTTGAACACTGAAGCTTTCTTT
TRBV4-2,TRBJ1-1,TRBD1,CASSQENRGSTEAFF,TGTGCCAGCAGCCAAGAAAACAGGGGTAGCACTGAAGCTTTCTTT
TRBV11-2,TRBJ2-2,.,CASRSLVGADTGELFF,TGTGCCAGCAGATCACTCGTGGGGGCAGACACCGGGGAGCTGTTTTTT
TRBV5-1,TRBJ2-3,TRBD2,CASSQGLAGRTDTQYF,TGCGCCAGCAGCCAGGGACTAGCGGGGAGGACAGATACGCAGTATTTT
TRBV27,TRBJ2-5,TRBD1,CASSSSGTGAGTQYF,TGTGCCAGCAGTTCTTCCGGGACAGGGGCGGGGACCCAGTACTTC
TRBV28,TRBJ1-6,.,CASSSPTRNNSPLHF,TGTGCCAGCAGTTCCCCGACCAGGAATAATTCACCCCTCCACTTT
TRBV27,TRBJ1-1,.,CASSFTGRTEAFF,TGTGCCAGCAGTTTCACGGGGAGGACTGAAGCTTTCTTT
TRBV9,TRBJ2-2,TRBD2,CASSVTGTSKAGELFF,TGTGCCAGCAGCGTCACCGGGACTAGTAAGGCCGGGGAGCTGTTTTTT
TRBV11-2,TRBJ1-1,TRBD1,CASSSQGDTEAFF,TGTGCCAGCAGCTCGCAGGGGGACACTGAAGCTTTCTTT
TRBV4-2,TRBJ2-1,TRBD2,CASSPSPGDYYNEQFF,TGTGCCAGCAGCCCTTCTCCCGGGGACTACTACAATGAGCAGTTCTTC
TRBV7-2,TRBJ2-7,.,CASSLATADAKAQYF,TGTGCCAGCAGCTTAGCCACAGCGGACGCGAAGGCGCAGTACTTC
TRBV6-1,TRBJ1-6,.,CASSSRLGSPLHF,TGTGCCAGCAGTAGTCGTCTAGGATCACCCCTCCACTTT
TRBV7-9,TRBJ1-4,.,CASSRNEKLFF,TGTGCCAGCAGCCGTAATGAAAAACTGTTTTTT